Each of the 14 T cell receptor beta chains below was sequenced from the same sample in a study of cytomegalovirus exposure and HLA in healthy donors. This PCR relied on a set of 60 Vbeta primers and 13 Jbeta primers. TCRdb's table, derived via immunoSEQ multiplex PCR, lists solely in-frame clones and lacks some. The table includes some 150,000 clones, approximately 84% detected once. Sequenced input: PBMCs. The origin of the receptors is a woman in her 40s in good health and CMV-seronegative.

The sample holds one count of this clone. The chain employs TRBV29-1 and TRBJ1-1; TRBD1 agrees at 7 bases. The CDR3 spans 14 residues. Germline lookup yields CDR1 SQVTM and CDR2 ANQGSEA. Trimming took 5 bases from V and 3 from J; bases not matched to a gene: 9. The DNA of the CDR3 is TGCAGCGTTCTCGCCCAGACAGGGTACACTGAAGCTTTCTTT. It encodes CSVLAQTGYTEAFF.

The rearrangement joins TRBV4-3 to TRBJ2-2; TRBD2 is a possible D gene (6 bases). The V gene's germline CDR1 is LGHNA and CDR2 YSLEER. This CDR3 contains 17 residues. Trimming cost V 0 bases and J 6 bases, with 17 bases left between them. The CDR3 nucleotides are TGCGCCAGCAGCCAAGAATCTTACGGGAGAGGGCCCGGGGAGCTGTTTTTT. It codes for CASSQESYGRGPGELFF.

The chain employs TRBV18 and TRBJ2-1; the match to TRBD2 covers 7 bases. The trim removed 1 base at V and 1 base at J, leaving 1 base unmatched. The CDR3 contains 15 residues. Germline-derived CDR1 and CDR2 are KGHSH and LQKENI. The CDR3 region has the DNA TGTGCCAGCTCACCACTAGCGGGTTCCTACAATGAGCAGTTCTTC. It encodes CASSPLAGSYNEQFF.

V and J are TRBV18 and TRBJ1-5; a possible D gene is TRBD1 (6 bases). Looked up from germline, CDR1 is KGHSH and CDR2 is LQKENI. Trimming removed 4 bases at V and 7 bases at J, with 14 bases between. This CDR3 spans 14 amino acids. For the CDR3, the DNA is TGTGCCAGCTCACTACAGGGTATAGGGCAGCCCCAGCATTTT. Translating it yields CASSLQGIGQPQHF.

The V and J genes are TRBV7-8 and TRBJ2-7; 15 positions match TRBD2. CDR3 length: 17 amino acids. Germline loops: CDR1 SGHVS, CDR2 FQNEAQ. The ends lost 1 base at V and 9 bases at J; junction bases unmatched: 10. DNA for the CDR3: TGTGCCAGCAGCTTAGGGGGACTAGCGGGAGGATCGGTAGGGCAGTACTTC. Its protein is CASSLGGLAGGSVGQYF.

The chain has TRBV11-2 and TRBJ2-1; 8 nucleotides line up with TRBD2. Germline assignment: CDR1 SGHAT and CDR2 FQNNGV. The CDR3 runs 18 residues. Trimming at V came to 1 base and at J to 7 bases, leaving 15 bases not matched to a gene. CDR3 protein: CASSLAGYGRAVGNEQFF. The CDR3 DNA follows: TGTGCCAGCAGCTTAGCGGGTTACGGGAGGGCGGTCGGGAATGAGCAGTTCTTC.

V usage is TRBV11-2 and J usage is TRBJ2-2; 7 bases are a match to TRBD2. Germline V gene data show CDR1 as SGHAT and CDR2 as FQNNGV. This CDR3 is built from 15 residues. Germline trimming cut 3 bases from V and 3 bases from J; bases unmatched to any gene: 4. The DNA of the CDR3 is TGTGCCAGCAGCTTTTTAGCGGGTCACACCGGGGAGCTGTTTTTT. It is translated as CASSFLAGHTGELFF.

The chain uses TRBV7-9 and TRBJ2-5, with 7 bases identical to TRBD1. The DNA end lines up better with TRBJ2-7; the J call may be wrong. Germline V lookup: CDR1 SEHNR, CDR2 FQNEAQ (reference sequence). The CDR3 is 14 residues long. The chain's CDR3 is CASSLIQGSYEQYF. DNA of the CDR3: TGTGCCAGCAGCTTAATACAGGGGTCGTACGAGCAGTACTTC.

In this sample, this clone turned up once. The chain employs TRBV28 and TRBJ1-2; possibly TRBD1 for D (6 bases). The V end lost 10 bases, the J end lost 5 bases, and 14 bases lay between the germline ends. From germline, CDR1 is MDHEN and CDR2 SYDVKM. CDR3 length: 12 residues. The CDR3 sequence: CATQQGQYGYTF. CDR3 sequence (DNA): TGTGCCACACAACAGGGACAATATGGCTACACCTTC.

The rearrangement links TRBV4-1 to TRBJ1-1; possible D gene TRBD1, 5 bases. The length of the CDR3 is 15 residues. Germline-derived CDR1 and CDR2 are MGHRA and YSYEKL. The ends were cut back, 6 bases at V and 5 bases at J, with 19 bases in the middle. CDR3 DNA: TGCGCCAGCAGTTCTTGGCAGGGCGATTGGACTGAAGCTTTCTTT. This encodes CASSSWQGDWTEAFF.

This chain uses TRBV11-2 with TRBJ1-2; the D is unclear. Trimming left V 5 bases short and J 0 bases short, with 10 bases between. This CDR3 contains 14 residues. In germline, CDR1 is SGHAT, CDR2 FQNNGV. Here the CDR3 reads CASSRIGANYGYTF. For the CDR3, the DNA is TGTGCCAGCAGCCGAATAGGAGCTAACTATGGCTACACCTTC.

This chain links TRBV10-2 with TRBJ2-7; D remains unclear. This CDR3 has 11 amino acids. V lost 8 bases to trimming and J lost 3 bases, with 8 bases between them. Germline CDR1 WSHSY, CDR2 SAAADI. The CDR3 DNA reads as TGCGCCAGCCAAGACTTCTACGAGCAGTACTTC. This gives the protein CASQDFYEQYF.

This sequence joins TRBV30 and TRBJ2-5; D is unclear. Looked up from germline, CDR1 is GTSNPN and CDR2 is SVGIG (reference sequence). This CDR3 has 11 residues. V dropped 2 bases and J dropped 2 bases, with 3 bases sitting between them. The CDR3 loop is CAWSPQETQYF. The CDR3 nucleotides are TGTGCCTGGAGTCCTCAAGAGACCCAGTACTTC.

V gene TRBV5-1 combines with J gene TRBJ2-1; no reliable D call. V dropped 2 bases and J dropped 6 bases, with 18 bases sitting between them. Germline CDR1 reads SGHRS; CDR2 reads YFSETQ. The CDR3 length is 16 residues. CDR3 in DNA: TGCGCCAGCAGCTTCCCCCTAGACCCCTTCGGCAATGAGCAGTTCTTC. Translating it yields CASSFPLDPFGNEQFF.